The rows below give T cell receptor beta chains drawn from one sample of a study of T cell responses to AZD1222 COVID-19 vaccine. The method was immunoSEQ multiplex PCR; TCRdb's version includes in-frame clones alone and lacks a portion of them. The sample yields under 130,000 clones, about nine tenths seen once. Here the sequenced sample was peripheral blood, taken on day 0 of AZD1222 vaccination. The receptors stem from an adult in good health. Each CDR3 is given with its conserved first and last residue. The D gene is left open where the match is weak. Some rows mark clone size as missing; the rest say once, few, many or name a class of expanded clone.

D gene: -
clone size: -
V gene: TRBV3-1/TRBV3-2
J gene: TRBJ1-1
CDR3 protein: CASQRGNLNTEAFF
CDR3 DNA: TGTGCCAGCCAACGGGGCAACTTGAACACTGAAGCTTTCTTT

D gene: TRBD2
clone size: -
V gene: TRBV3-1/TRBV3-2
J gene: TRBJ2-2
CDR3 protein: CASSHGTSVNGELFF
CDR3 DNA: TGTGCCAGCAGCCACGGGACTAGCGTTAACGGGGAGCTGTTTTTT

D gene: -
clone size: -
V gene: TRBV3-1/TRBV3-2
J gene: TRBJ2-3
CDR3 protein: CASSPTFRSTDTQYF
CDR3 DNA: TGTGCCAGCAGCCCCACCTTCAGGAGCACAGATACGCAGTATTTT

D gene: -
clone size: -
V gene: TRBV6-6
J gene: TRBJ1-5
CDR3 protein: CASSVVPNQPQHF
CDR3 DNA: TGTGCCAGCTCTGTAGTGCCTAATCAGCCCCAGCATTTT

D gene: -
clone size: -
V gene: TRBV4-3
J gene: TRBJ1-2
CDR3 protein: CASSQDLRIPFYGYTF
CDR3 DNA: TGCGCCAGCAGCCAAGATCTCAGAATACCCTTCTATGGCTACACCTTC

D gene: -
clone size: once
V gene: TRBV20-1
J gene: TRBJ1-1
CDR3 protein: CSVRENTEAFF
CDR3 DNA: TGCAGTGTACGGGAAAACACTGAAGCTTTCTTT

D gene: -
clone size: -
V gene: TRBV3-1/TRBV3-2
J gene: TRBJ2-3
CDR3 protein: CASSQFGDTQYF
CDR3 DNA: TGTGCCAGCAGCCAATTTGGGGATACGCAGTATTTT

D gene: TRBD1
clone size: -
V gene: TRBV9
J gene: TRBJ2-1
CDR3 protein: CASSVGGQGAYEQFF
CDR3 DNA: TGTGCCAGCAGCGTAGGGGGACAGGGGGCCTATGAGCAGTTCTTC

D gene: TRBD1
clone size: -
V gene: TRBV28
J gene: TRBJ1-3
CDR3 protein: CASSLLVGQGGHTIYF
CDR3 DNA: TGTGCCAGCAGCCTCCTAGTCGGGCAGGGGGGACACACCATATATTTT

D gene: -
clone size: -
V gene: TRBV11-2
J gene: TRBJ2-7
CDR3 protein: CASSPLSSYEQYF
CDR3 DNA: TGTGCCAGCAGCCCCCTCAGCTCCTACGAGCAGTACTTC

D gene: -
clone size: -
V gene: TRBV18
J gene: TRBJ1-5
CDR3 protein: CASSYGGGDQPQHF
CDR3 DNA: TGTGCCAGCTCCTATGGGGGGGGTGATCAGCCCCAGCATTTT

D gene: -
clone size: -
V gene: TRBV28
J gene: TRBJ1-2
CDR3 protein: CASTRSGYYGYTF
CDR3 DNA: TGTGCCAGCACGAGAAGCGGATACTATGGCTACACCTTC

D gene: -
clone size: -
V gene: TRBV10-2
J gene: TRBJ1-2
CDR3 protein: CASSEAVGNYGYTF
CDR3 DNA: TGCGCCAGCAGTGAGGCTGTCGGCAACTATGGCTACACCTTC

D gene: TRBD2
clone size: -
V gene: TRBV7-3
J gene: TRBJ2-3
CDR3 protein: CASSLYSSGRSDTQYF
CDR3 DNA: TGTGCCAGCAGCTTATATTCTAGCGGGAGATCAGATACGCAGTATTTT

D gene: -
clone size: -
V gene: TRBV3-1/TRBV3-2
J gene: TRBJ2-7
CDR3 protein: CASGKANEQYF
CDR3 DNA: TGTGCCAGCGGAAAAGCAAACGAGCAGTACTTC

D gene: -
clone size: -
V gene: TRBV5-1
J gene: TRBJ2-3
CDR3 protein: CASSSGKTSTDTQYF
CDR3 DNA: TGCGCCAGCAGTTCGGGGAAAACTAGCACAGATACGCAGTATTTT

D gene: -
clone size: -
V gene: TRBV27
J gene: TRBJ2-7
CDR3 protein: CASRFRGGDEQYF
CDR3 DNA: TGTGCCAGCAGGTTCAGGGGTGGCGACGAGCAGTACTTC

D gene: TRBD2
clone size: -
V gene: TRBV6-1
J gene: TRBJ2-7
CDR3 protein: CASSDPGTSGSATYEQYF
CDR3 DNA: TGTGCCAGCAGTGACCCGGGGACTAGCGGGAGTGCGACCTACGAGCAGTACTTC

D gene: -
clone size: -
V gene: TRBV7-2
J gene: TRBJ1-5
CDR3 protein: CASSSRGGEGNQPQHF
CDR3 DNA: TGTGCCAGCAGCTCTCGGGGCGGTGAGGGGAATCAGCCCCAGCATTTT

D gene: -
clone size: -
V gene: TRBV20-1
J gene: TRBJ1-1
CDR3 protein: CSAYKGTEAFF
CDR3 DNA: TGCAGTGCTTACAAGGGCACTGAAGCTTTCTTT

D gene: TRBD2
clone size: -
V gene: TRBV6-5
J gene: TRBJ2-7
CDR3 protein: CASSYGAGGSYEQYF
CDR3 DNA: TGTGCCAGCAGTTACGGAGCGGGAGGGTCCTACGAGCAGTACTTC

D gene: TRBD1
clone size: once
V gene: TRBV19
J gene: TRBJ2-1
CDR3 protein: CATRTGFPYNEQFF
CDR3 DNA: TGTGCCACACGGACAGGGTTTCCCTACAATGAGCAGTTCTTC

D gene: TRBD1
clone size: -
V gene: TRBV5-4
J gene: TRBJ1-2
CDR3 protein: CASSLEGTANYGYTF
CDR3 DNA: TGTGCCAGCAGCTTGGAAGGGACAGCTAACTATGGCTACACCTTC

D gene: TRBD2
clone size: once
V gene: TRBV27
J gene: TRBJ2-7
CDR3 protein: CASSPSGYEQYF
CDR3 DNA: TGTGCCAGCAGTCCTAGCGGCTACGAGCAGTACTTC

D gene: -
clone size: -
V gene: TRBV14
J gene: TRBJ2-5
CDR3 protein: CASSRHGTIRETQYF
CDR3 DNA: TGTGCCAGCAGCCGTCACGGAACCATAAGGGAGACCCAGTACTTC

D gene: -
clone size: -
V gene: TRBV7-8
J gene: TRBJ2-2
CDR3 protein: CASSLDIGGANTGELFF
CDR3 DNA: TGTGCCAGCAGCTTAGATATCGGTGGCGCGAACACCGGGGAGCTGTTTTTT

D gene: TRBD1
clone size: -
V gene: TRBV7-9
J gene: TRBJ1-1
CDR3 protein: CASSRRQGSEAFF
CDR3 DNA: TGTGCCAGCAGCAGAAGACAGGGGTCTGAAGCTTTCTTT

D gene: -
clone size: -
V gene: TRBV25-1
J gene: TRBJ2-3
CDR3 protein: CASSRLGPMKDTQYF
CDR3 DNA: TGTGCCAGCAGTAGGCTGGGGCCGATGAAAGATACGCAGTATTTT

D gene: TRBD1
clone size: -
V gene: TRBV6-4
J gene: TRBJ2-7
CDR3 protein: CASSDSRQTGPVQGDEQYF
CDR3 DNA: TGTGCCAGCAGTGACTCCCGACAGACAGGGCCCGTCCAAGGGGACGAGCAGTACTTC

D gene: -
clone size: -
V gene: TRBV6-4
J gene: TRBJ2-1
CDR3 protein: CASSEDNSYNEQFF
CDR3 DNA: TGTGCCAGCAGTGAGGACAACTCCTACAATGAGCAGTTCTTC

D gene: -
clone size: -
V gene: TRBV21-1
J gene: TRBJ1-2
CDR3 protein: CASSKTPTGKNNGYTF
CDR3 DNA: TGTGCCAGCAGCAAAACCCCGACAGGGAAGAATAATGGCTACACCTTC

D gene: TRBD1
clone size: once
V gene: TRBV4-2
J gene: TRBJ2-3
CDR3 protein: CASSQAGTGGLGTDTQYF
CDR3 DNA: TGTGCCAGCAGCCAAGCCGGGACAGGGGGCCTCGGCACAGATACGCAGTATTTT

D gene: -
clone size: -
V gene: TRBV20-1
J gene: TRBJ1-2
CDR3 protein: CSAAYGYTF
CDR3 DNA: TGCAGTGCCGCCTATGGCTACACCTTC

D gene: -
clone size: -
V gene: TRBV27
J gene: TRBJ2-7
CDR3 protein: CASSSNAYEQYF
CDR3 DNA: TGTGCCAGCAGTTCCAATGCCTACGAGCAGTACTTC

D gene: -
clone size: -
V gene: TRBV15
J gene: TRBJ2-3
CDR3 protein: CATSRARGPSTDTQYF
CDR3 DNA: TGTGCCACCAGCAGAGCCCGGGGTCCTAGCACAGATACGCAGTATTTT

D gene: -
clone size: -
V gene: TRBV7-9
J gene: TRBJ2-1
CDR3 protein: CASSLVIAEGDWEQFF
CDR3 DNA: TGTGCCAGCAGCTTAGTAATAGCGGAAGGAGATTGGGAGCAGTTCTTC

D gene: TRBD1
clone size: -
V gene: TRBV28
J gene: TRBJ2-3
CDR3 protein: CASSSRTGHTDTQYF
CDR3 DNA: TGTGCCAGCAGTTCCAGGACAGGACACACAGATACGCAGTATTTT

D gene: -
clone size: -
V gene: TRBV29-1
J gene: TRBJ2-7
CDR3 protein: CSVVRDSKEQYF
CDR3 DNA: TGCAGCGTTGTCCGGGACTCAAAAGAGCAGTACTTC

D gene: TRBD2
clone size: -
V gene: TRBV5-4
J gene: TRBJ2-3
CDR3 protein: CASSLGGLAGSTDTQYF
CDR3 DNA: TGTGCCAGCAGCTTGGGGGGCCTAGCGGGAAGCACAGATACGCAGTATTTT

D gene: -
clone size: -
V gene: TRBV27
J gene: TRBJ2-1
CDR3 protein: CASSSKTSSYNEQFF
CDR3 DNA: TGTGCCAGCAGTTCGAAGACCAGCTCCTACAATGAGCAGTTCTTC

D gene: -
clone size: -
V gene: TRBV3-1/TRBV3-2
J gene: TRBJ2-4
CDR3 protein: CASSQREVAKNIQYF
CDR3 DNA: TGTGCCAGCAGCCAAAGGGAAGTAGCCAAAAACATTCAGTACTTC

D gene: TRBD1
clone size: -
V gene: TRBV7-3
J gene: TRBJ1-2
CDR3 protein: CASSLSSLQGNYGYTF
CDR3 DNA: TGTGCCAGCAGCTTATCTAGTTTACAGGGGAACTATGGCTACACCTTC

D gene: -
clone size: once
V gene: TRBV10-3
J gene: TRBJ2-1
CDR3 protein: CASGTIGEQFF
CDR3 DNA: TGTGCCTCGGGGACCATAGGTGAGCAGTTCTTC

D gene: -
clone size: -
V gene: TRBV10-3
J gene: TRBJ1-5
CDR3 protein: CAIREGGSRNQPQHF
CDR3 DNA: TGTGCCATCAGGGAGGGGGGTTCCCGCAATCAGCCCCAGCATTTT

D gene: -
clone size: -
V gene: TRBV28
J gene: TRBJ1-2
CDR3 protein: CASTQTATGGYTF
CDR3 DNA: TGTGCCAGCACCCAGACTGCTACCGGGGGCTACACCTTC

D gene: TRBD1
clone size: -
V gene: TRBV27
J gene: TRBJ1-6
CDR3 protein: CASSPHRDRDNSPLHF
CDR3 DNA: TGTGCCAGCAGCCCCCATCGGGACAGGGATAATTCACCCCTCCACTTT

D gene: -
clone size: -
V gene: TRBV5-1
J gene: TRBJ2-7
CDR3 protein: CASSSTGQGYEQYF
CDR3 DNA: TGCGCCAGCAGCTCCACTGGCCAGGGCTACGAGCAGTACTTC

D gene: TRBD2
clone size: few
V gene: TRBV7-3
J gene: TRBJ2-2
CDR3 protein: CASSLGTSVITNTGELFF
CDR3 DNA: TGTGCCAGCAGCTTGGGGACTAGCGTAATAACGAACACCGGGGAGCTGTTTTTT

D gene: TRBD1
clone size: -
V gene: TRBV30
J gene: TRBJ2-7
CDR3 protein: CACIRDRAYEQYF
CDR3 DNA: TGTGCCTGTATCCGGGACAGGGCCTACGAGCAGTACTTC

D gene: -
clone size: -
V gene: TRBV16
J gene: TRBJ1-2
CDR3 protein: CASSQSTVVPHGYTF
CDR3 DNA: TGTGCCAGCAGCCAATCCACAGTGGTTCCTCATGGCTACACCTTC

D gene: TRBD1
clone size: once
V gene: TRBV5-1
J gene: TRBJ2-1
CDR3 protein: CASSLAGQGFNEQFF
CDR3 DNA: TGCGCCAGCAGCTTGGCGGGACAGGGTTTCAATGAGCAGTTCTTC

D gene: TRBD1
clone size: -
V gene: TRBV7-7
J gene: TRBJ1-5
CDR3 protein: CASSPRTGSSYSNQPQHF
CDR3 DNA: TGTGCCAGCAGCCCAAGGACAGGGAGTTCGTATAGCAATCAGCCCCAGCATTTT

D gene: -
clone size: -
V gene: TRBV29-1
J gene: TRBJ2-7
CDR3 protein: CSVEADSSYEQYF
CDR3 DNA: TGCAGCGTTGAAGCGGACAGCTCCTACGAGCAGTACTTC

D gene: -
clone size: -
V gene: TRBV5-6
J gene: TRBJ2-5
CDR3 protein: CASSWGWGATSETQYF
CDR3 DNA: TGTGCCAGCAGCTGGGGTTGGGGGGCGACCTCAGAGACCCAGTACTTC

D gene: -
clone size: -
V gene: TRBV10-3
J gene: TRBJ1-2
CDR3 protein: CAISRDGLYGYTF
CDR3 DNA: TGTGCCATCAGCCGGGACGGCTTATATGGCTACACCTTC

D gene: -
clone size: -
V gene: TRBV7-2
J gene: TRBJ1-5
CDR3 protein: CASRRNSNQPQHF
CDR3 DNA: TGTGCCAGCAGAAGAAATAGCAATCAGCCCCAGCATTTT

D gene: -
clone size: once
V gene: TRBV19
J gene: TRBJ2-2
CDR3 protein: CASSMIARGGTGELFF
CDR3 DNA: TGTGCCAGTAGTATGATAGCAAGGGGCGGCACCGGGGAGCTGTTTTTT

D gene: -
clone size: -
V gene: TRBV28
J gene: TRBJ1-1
CDR3 protein: CASSLRVGSAFF
CDR3 DNA: TGTGCCAGCAGTTTACGGGTCGGGAGCGCTTTCTTT

D gene: TRBD2
clone size: -
V gene: TRBV6-6
J gene: TRBJ2-1
CDR3 protein: CASRILAGSYNEQFF
CDR3 DNA: TGTGCCAGCAGAATTCTAGCGGGCTCCTACAATGAGCAGTTCTTC